What follows are 10 T cell receptor beta chains derived from one specimen sequenced in a study of CXCR3-negative and CXCR3-positive naive CD8 T cells. Study results and caveats: Hydrophobicity was higher for TRB CDR3s found in CXCR3-positive naive cells than in CXCR3-negative naive cells.

Through 5' RACE with UMI labels, the TRB cDNA libraries were prepared. TCRdb derives one entry per CDR3 protein from the 5' RACE reads, leaving out DNA. In all, the sample yields 150,000 to 180,000 distinct CDR3 sequences. No antigen is known for these receptors. The sequencing input was naive CXCR3+ CD8+ T cells from blood. Subset denoted: CD45RO-CCR7+CD27+CD95- naive CD8+ T cells expressing CXCR3 (TNR3+). The receptor source for this set is a human donor in good health. Some clones in this sample may be carry-over from other donors' samples.

The chain links TRBV20-1 to TRBJ1-5; checking the TCRdb D call of TRBD1 is not possible without DNA. The CDR3 contains 13 residues. Germline V gene lookup returns CDR1 DFQATT and CDR2 SNEGSKA (reference sequence). The CDR3 is CSATQGRNQPQHF.

V is TRBV7-9 and J is TRBJ2-5. The germline V gene encodes CDR1 SEHNR and CDR2 FQNEAQ (reference sequence). The CDR3 spans 13 residues. The CDR3 is CASSFLYEETQYF.

V is TRBV2 and J is TRBJ2-4; TCRdb selects TRBD2, and the lack of DNA leaves this call unchecked. CDR1 SNHLY and CDR2 FYNNEI come from the germline V gene. CDR3 length equals 16 residues. This chain's CDR3 is CASSERLAGAKNIQYF.

V is TRBV19 and J is TRBJ2-5; without DNA, the TCRdb call of TRBD2 cannot be checked. Germline values: CDR1 LNHDA, CDR2 SQIVND (reference sequence). The CDR3 has 13 amino acids. CDR3 amino acids: CARTQGREETQYF.

The chain recombines TRBV3-1 with TRBJ2-7; TCRdb gives TRBD1 as the D gene, but with no DNA this cannot be confirmed. Germline lookup yields CDR1 LGHDT and CDR2 YNNKEL (reference sequence). CDR3 size: 15 residues. The CDR3 loop is CASSQDGWDIYEQYF.

This chain uses TRBV6-2 or TRBV6-3 with TRBJ2-7; the TCRdb call, TRBD1, lacks DNA for checking. The CDR3 loop spans 16 amino acids. Germline CDR1 MNHEY, CDR2 SVGEGT. The CDR3 loop reads CASTLNRERGIYEQYF.

The chain is built from TRBV7-6 and TRBJ2-3; TCRdb gives TRBD1 as the D gene, but with no DNA this cannot be confirmed. The CDR3 runs to 15 residues. From germline, CDR1 is SGHVS and CDR2 FNYEAQ. The CDR3: CASSSQTTGTYTQYF.

This sequence joins TRBV4-1 and TRBJ1-1; TCRdb selects TRBD1, and the lack of DNA leaves this call unchecked. The CDR3 has 14 amino acids. CDR1 and CDR2 from the germline V gene are MGHRA and YSYEKL. CDR3 region: CASSQGQMNTEAFF.

J is TRBJ2-7 and V is TRBV5-1; TCRdb's D call of TRBD1 is untestable without DNA. CDR1 and CDR2 (germline): SGHRS, YFSETQ. The CDR3 is 13 amino acids. The CDR3 spells CASSFSGVYEQYF.

The gene calls are TRBV7-2 and TRBJ2-7; TCRdb lists TRBD1, though no DNA is available to test this call. The length of the CDR3 is 15 residues. In germline, CDR1 is SGHTA, CDR2 FQGNSA. CDR3: CASSPGTGIVYEQYF.